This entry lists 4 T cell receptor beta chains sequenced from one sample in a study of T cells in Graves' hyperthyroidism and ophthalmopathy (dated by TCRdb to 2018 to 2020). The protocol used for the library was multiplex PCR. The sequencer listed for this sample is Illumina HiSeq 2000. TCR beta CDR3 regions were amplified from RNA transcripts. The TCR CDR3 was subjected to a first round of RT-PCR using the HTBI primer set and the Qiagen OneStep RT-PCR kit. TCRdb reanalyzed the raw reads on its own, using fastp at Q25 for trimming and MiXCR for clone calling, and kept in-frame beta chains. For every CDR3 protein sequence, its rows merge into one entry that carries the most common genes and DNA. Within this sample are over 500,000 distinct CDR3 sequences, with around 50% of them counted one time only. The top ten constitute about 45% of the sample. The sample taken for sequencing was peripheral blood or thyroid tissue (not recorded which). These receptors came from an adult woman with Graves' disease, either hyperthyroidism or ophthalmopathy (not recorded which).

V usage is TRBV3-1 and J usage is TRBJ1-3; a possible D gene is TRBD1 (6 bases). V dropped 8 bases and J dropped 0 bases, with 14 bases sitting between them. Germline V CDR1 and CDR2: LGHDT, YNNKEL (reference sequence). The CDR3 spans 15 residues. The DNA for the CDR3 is TGTGCCAGCGGGACCGACAGGAGCTCTGGAAACACCATATATTTT. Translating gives CASGTDRSSGNTIYF.

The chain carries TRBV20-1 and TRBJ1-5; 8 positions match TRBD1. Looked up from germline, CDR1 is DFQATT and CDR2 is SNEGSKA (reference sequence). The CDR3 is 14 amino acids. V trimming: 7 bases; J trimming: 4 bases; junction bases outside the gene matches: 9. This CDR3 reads CSGRTGLRNQPQHF. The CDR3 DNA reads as TGCAGTGGGCGGACAGGGCTTAGGAATCAGCCCCAGCATTTT.

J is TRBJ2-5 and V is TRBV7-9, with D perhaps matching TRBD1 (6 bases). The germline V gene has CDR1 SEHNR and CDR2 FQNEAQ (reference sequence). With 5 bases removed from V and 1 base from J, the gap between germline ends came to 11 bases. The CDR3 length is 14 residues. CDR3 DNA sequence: TGTGCCAGCAGCCCGCAGGGGTTCCAAGAGACCCAGTACTTC. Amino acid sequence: CASSPQGFQETQYF.

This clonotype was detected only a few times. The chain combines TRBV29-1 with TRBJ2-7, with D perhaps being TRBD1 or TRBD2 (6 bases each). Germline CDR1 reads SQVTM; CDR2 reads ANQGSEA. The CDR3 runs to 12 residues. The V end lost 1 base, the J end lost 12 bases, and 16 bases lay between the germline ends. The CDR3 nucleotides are TGCAGCGTTGAAGGGGGCCCGGGGGCATCGTACTTC. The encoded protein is CSVEGGPGASYF.